A selection of T cell receptor beta chains follows, all from one sample in a study of T cells after yellow fever vaccination. TCRdb called the 5' RACE reads again in MiXCR, with one record for every CDR3 protein. Here the sample spans 400,000 to 450,000 distinct CDR3 sequences, around 20% being singletons. Source: PBMCs, taken before the yellow fever booster vaccination. The source of these receptors is a man between 18 and 35 years old who received the YFV17D yellow fever vaccine. The CDR3 runs from the conserved cysteine through the conserved F or W. A D gene is named only where the DNA matches it firmly. Only some rows state a clone size, as once, few, many or a class for expanded clones.

j_gene | abundance | d_gene | v_gene | CDR3nt | CDR3aa
TRBJ2-2 | - | - | TRBV5-1 | TGCGCCAGCAGCCGTGGTTTGTACAGCGGGGAGCTGTTTTTT | CASSRGLYSGELFF
TRBJ2-2 | few | - | TRBV5-6 | TGTGCCAGCAGCTTGTCTCCCGTCGACACCGGGGAGCTGTTTTTT | CASSLSPVDTGELFF
TRBJ1-6 | - | - | TRBV20-1 | TGCAGTGCCGTAACAGGGAGCAAGCTCTATAATTCACCCCTCCACTTT | CSAVTGSKLYNSPLHF
TRBJ2-1 | many | TRBD2 | TRBV27 | TGTGCCAGCAGTTTATCCCTAGCGGGGCGTAATGAGCAGTTCTTC | CASSLSLAGRNEQFF
TRBJ2-3 | - | TRBD2 | TRBV20-1 | TGCAGTTTAGGGACTAGCGGGACAGATACGCAGTATTTT | CSLGTSGTDTQYF
TRBJ2-1 | few | - | TRBV20-1 | TGCAGTGCTAGAGATGGAGGGGCTAGCTCCTACAATGAGCAGTTCTTC | CSARDGGASSYNEQFF
TRBJ2-1 | - | TRBD1 | TRBV5-5 | TGTGCCAGCAGCGGGGACAGTTTATACAATGAGCAGTTCTTC | CASSGDSLYNEQFF
TRBJ2-1 | few | TRBD2 | TRBV18 | TGTGCCAGCTCACCCCAATTCGCAGCGGGGGGACCAAACAATGAGCAGTTCTTC | CASSPQFAAGGPNNEQFF
TRBJ1-1 | - | - | TRBV19 | TGTGCCAGTAGTCAACCAGTCTCGAACACTGAAGCTTTCTTT | CASSQPVSNTEAFF
TRBJ1-6 | few | - | TRBV4-3 | TGCGCCAGCAGCCAAGATTCCGGGGTTTATTCACCCCTCCACTTT | CASSQDSGVYSPLHF
TRBJ2-1 | few | TRBD1 | TRBV7-2 | TGTGCCAGCAGCTCACCTACAGGGGGATACAATGAGCAGTTCTTC | CASSSPTGGYNEQFF
TRBJ2-3 | - | - | TRBV3-1 | TGTGCCAGCAGTACTCGCCTCAGCACAGATACGCAGTATTTT | CASSTRLSTDTQYF
TRBJ1-1 | few | - | TRBV18 | TGTGCCAGCTCACCGGACGGAAGGAACAGTGACACTGAAGCTTTCTTT | CASSPDGRNSDTEAFF
TRBJ2-4 | few | - | TRBV18 | TGTGCCAGCTCACCACAGGGCAAAAACATTCAGTACTTC | CASSPQGKNIQYF
TRBJ1-2 | few | TRBD1 | TRBV6-5 | TGTGCCAGCAGTACCCCCCAGGGGGCGCGAGGCTACACCTTC | CASSTPQGARGYTF
TRBJ2-7 | few | - | TRBV7-9 | TGTGCCAGCAGCGGCACGTACTACGAGCAGTACTTC | CASSGTYYEQYF
TRBJ1-2 | - | - | TRBV7-8 | TGTGCCAGCAGCTTATTACAGGGTGCGATAGTCTATGGCTACACCTTC | CASSLLQGAIVYGYTF
TRBJ2-1 | many | TRBD2 | TRBV10-3 | TGTGCCATCAGTGAGGGAAGAAGCGGGGGGAACAATGAGCAGTTCTTC | CAISEGRSGGNNEQFF
TRBJ1-1 | - | - | TRBV5-4 | TGTGCCAGCAGCTTGTCCGAGGTATGGAACACTGAAGCTTTCTTT | CASSLSEVWNTEAFF
TRBJ2-5 | - | - | TRBV10-3 | TGTGCCATCAGCCGAGGGAGCCGGACCCAAGAGACCCAGTACTTC | CAISRGSRTQETQYF
TRBJ2-3 | few | - | TRBV11-2 | TGTGCCAGCAGGGTGGGGCAGGGCTACACAGATACGCAGTATTTT | CASRVGQGYTDTQYF
TRBJ2-7 | many | - | TRBV6-5 | TGTGCCAGCAGGGACAACTACGAGCAGTACTTC | CASRDNYEQYF
TRBJ2-7 | - | - | TRBV6-6 | TGTGCCAGCAGTTACTCGAAGATTGGCACCTACGAGCAGTACTTC | CASSYSKIGTYEQYF
TRBJ2-3 | - | - | TRBV2 | TGTGCCAGCAGCGCCAGCCGGGGCCGCTACTCCACAGATACGCAGTATTTT | CASSASRGRYSTDTQYF
TRBJ2-3 | few | - | TRBV7-2 | TGTGCCAGCAGCTTAGTTCTGGATAGCACAGATACGCAGTATTTT | CASSLVLDSTDTQYF
TRBJ1-2 | few | TRBD1 | TRBV7-2 | TGTGCCAGCAGCTTAGACAGGGGTTCCTATGGCTACACCTTC | CASSLDRGSYGYTF
TRBJ2-1 | - | - | TRBV18 | TGTGCCAGCTCACCAGTTAGCGCCTACAATGAGCAGTTCTTC | CASSPVSAYNEQFF
TRBJ2-5 | many | TRBD1 | TRBV20-1 | TGCAGTGCACTCCAATTGACAGGGGTCGAGACCCAGTACTTC | CSALQLTGVETQYF
TRBJ2-1 | few | TRBD1 | TRBV4-2 | TGTGCCAGCAGCCAAGAAAGGGGGCGGGAGCAGTTCTTC | CASSQERGREQFF
TRBJ2-3 | few | TRBD1 | TRBV5-1 | TGCGCCAGCAGCTTGGTAAGATCGGACAGGGGCACAGATACGCAGTATTTT | CASSLVRSDRGTDTQYF
TRBJ2-1 | - | TRBD2 | TRBV5-5 | TGTGCCAGCAGCTTCTTAGCTAGCGGGTGGAGGAATGAGCAGTTCTTC | CASSFLASGWRNEQFF
TRBJ2-5 | few | TRBD1 | TRBV7-2 | TGTGCCAGCAGCTTAGGACAGGGGGCGCCCCAGTACTTC | CASSLGQGAPQYF
TRBJ1-2 | many | - | TRBV7-2 | TGTGCCAGCAGCAGAAACCAGGGGAACTATGGCTACACCTTC | CASSRNQGNYGYTF
TRBJ2-1 | few | - | TRBV7-2 | TGTGCCAGCACCACGGGCTGGGGGCCTAATGAGCAGTTCTTC | CASTTGWGPNEQFF
TRBJ2-2 | few | - | TRBV10-1 | TGCGCCAGCAGTGAGTTTGGTGATACCGGGGAGCTGTTTTTT | CASSEFGDTGELFF
TRBJ2-2 | - | TRBD2 | TRBV28 | TGTGCCAGCAGGGGGGGGATTACGAACACCGGGGAGCTGTTTTTT | CASRGGITNTGELFF
TRBJ1-2 | - | - | TRBV24-1 | TGTGCCACCAGTGAATCCGGGACGCACTATGGCTACACCTTC | CATSESGTHYGYTF
TRBJ2-1 | few | - | TRBV29-1 | TGCAGCGTTGGGAAGAGCTCCTACAATGAGCAGTTCTTC | CSVGKSSYNEQFF
TRBJ2-3 | few | - | TRBV4-3 | TGCGCCAGCAGCCAAGAAGGGTCCCGGGCAGATACGCAGTATTTT | CASSQEGSRADTQYF
TRBJ1-1 | few | - | TRBV2 | TGTGCCAGCTTCCGGGTGGGCACTGAAGCTTTCTTT | CASFRVGTEAFF
TRBJ1-1 | - | TRBD1 | TRBV6-5 | TGTGCCAGCTACAGGGGCCCTGAAGCTTTCTTT | CASYRGPEAFF
TRBJ1-4 | few | TRBD1 | TRBV6-5 | TGTGCCAGCAGTGGGCCCCCCGGGACAGCTAATGAAAAACTGTTTTTT | CASSGPPGTANEKLFF
TRBJ2-7 | few | - | TRBV12-3/TRBV12-4 | TGTGCCAGCAGAGCCCAGGAAGGCCACGAGCAGTACTTC | CASRAQEGHEQYF
TRBJ1-1 | few | - | TRBV29-1 | TGCAGCGTCCGAGACGGGAACACTGAAGCTTTCTTT | CSVRDGNTEAFF
TRBJ1-1 | - | TRBD1 | TRBV6-2/TRBV6-3 | TGTGCCAGCAGATACCGACAGGGGGAAGTTACTGAAGCTTTCTTT | CASRYRQGEVTEAFF
TRBJ2-2 | - | - | TRBV20-1 | TGCAGTGCTAGAGATACGGGGGTCACCGGGGAGCTGTTTTTT | CSARDTGVTGELFF
TRBJ2-6 | few | TRBD1 | TRBV5-1 | TGCGCCAGCACGGACAGGGACGGGGCCAACGTCCTGACTTTC | CASTDRDGANVLTF
TRBJ2-2 | - | TRBD2 | TRBV5-1 | TGCGCCAGTAGCGGGGGGTCCCCCCACACCGGGGAGCTGTTTTTT | CASSGGSPHTGELFF
TRBJ2-7 | many | - | TRBV3-1 | TGTGCCAGCAGCCTTGGGGGGAGGTACGAGCAGTACTTC | CASSLGGRYEQYF
TRBJ2-5 | few | TRBD1 | TRBV20-1 | TGCAGTGCTTCAGACCGGGACAGGGGGACCCAGTACTTC | CSASDRDRGTQYF